This paragraph covers one TCR beta chain sequence. No cognate antigen has been identified for it. No qualities accompany the bases; no much larger clone lies one base away. The record originates from a study of OX40 agonist ivuxolimab in advanced cancers. The study in broad terms: The costimulatory receptor OX40 (CD134) was targeted by ivuxolimab, a fully human IgG2 agonistic monoclonal antibody. Intravenous ivuxolimab was administered to patients every 2 weeks at six dose levels: 0.01, 0.1, 0.3, 1.5, 3 and 10 mg/kg. Of the approximately 50 dose-escalation patients, hepatocellular carcinoma was present in about 20, melanoma in around 15, renal cell carcinoma in 9 and head and neck cancer in 9. The dose-escalation cohort was 80% to 90% male with a mean age of about 54 years, ranging from roughly 23 to 79. Prior anti-PD-1, anti-PD-L1 or anti-CTLA-4 therapy was permitted, and 30% to 45% of dose-escalation patients had received checkpoint inhibitors. Partial responses were achieved by three dose-escalation patients, of whom one had hepatocellular carcinoma and two had cutaneous melanoma. The point of sequencing TCRbeta in the periphery was to test whether ivuxolimab changed TCR sequence diversity and drove clonal T-cell expansion. The monotherapy dose-escalation portion (N of about 47 patients) of the phase I ivuxolimab trial is reported in the paper. General findings and caveats noted by the study authors: On average, CD8+ T cells showed more expanded clones than CD4+ T cells after ivuxolimab. At doses of 0.1 to 3.0 mg/kg, clonal expansion of both CD4+ and CD8+ blood T cells was observed from baseline to week 6. Which antigens the clonally expanded peripheral T cells were specific for was not determined. Low levels of normalized T-cell clonal expansion were also shown by some nonresponding patients. In partial responders in the 0.1-3.0 mg/kg groups, normalized peripheral clonal expansion was found to be among the lowest, especially among CD8+ T cells.

The trial excluded patients who had a history of autoimmune disease or were on systemic immunosuppression. Peripheral blood for TCR sequencing was collected from all dose cohorts at baseline, on cycle 4 day 1, and on cycle 7 day 1. The samples were drawn from a first-in-human, open-label, multicenter phase I dose-escalation trial of ivuxolimab. The trial enrolled adults with locally advanced or metastatic head and neck squamous cell, hepatocellular, melanoma or renal cell carcinoma. Before TCR sequencing, CD4+ and CD8+ T cells were separately sorted from peripheral blood. To sequence the TCRbeta CDR3 region, genomic DNA was isolated from the sorted cells. TCRbeta CDR3 regions were sequenced using the immunoSEQ Assay. The clones in this table, taken by TCRdb from immuneACCESS, are in-frame only. Not every clone is retained; where verified, under half of the shortfall comes from an unresolved V gene, and the cause of the rest is unknown. This sample is represented by about 84,000 clones; about nine tenths of them were singletons. The ten largest make up about 0.2% of the sample.

Including cysteine and phenylalanine, the CDR3 has 15 amino acids. Left in the record is the CDR3 DNA by itself, 45 bases read in frame from the first base. Recombination linked TRBV21-1 to TRBJ1-5. TRBV21-1 is listed as a pseudogene. The sample in question was CD4+ or CD8+ T cells sorted from blood, obtained in a trial of the OX40 agonist ivuxolimab. The sequence was collected from an adult with an advanced solid tumor such as melanoma, head and neck, liver or kidney cancer. CDR3 sequence: CASSKGYQENQPQHF. The DNA sequence is TGTGCCAGCAGCAAAGGGTATCAGGAGAATCAGCCCCAGCATTTT.